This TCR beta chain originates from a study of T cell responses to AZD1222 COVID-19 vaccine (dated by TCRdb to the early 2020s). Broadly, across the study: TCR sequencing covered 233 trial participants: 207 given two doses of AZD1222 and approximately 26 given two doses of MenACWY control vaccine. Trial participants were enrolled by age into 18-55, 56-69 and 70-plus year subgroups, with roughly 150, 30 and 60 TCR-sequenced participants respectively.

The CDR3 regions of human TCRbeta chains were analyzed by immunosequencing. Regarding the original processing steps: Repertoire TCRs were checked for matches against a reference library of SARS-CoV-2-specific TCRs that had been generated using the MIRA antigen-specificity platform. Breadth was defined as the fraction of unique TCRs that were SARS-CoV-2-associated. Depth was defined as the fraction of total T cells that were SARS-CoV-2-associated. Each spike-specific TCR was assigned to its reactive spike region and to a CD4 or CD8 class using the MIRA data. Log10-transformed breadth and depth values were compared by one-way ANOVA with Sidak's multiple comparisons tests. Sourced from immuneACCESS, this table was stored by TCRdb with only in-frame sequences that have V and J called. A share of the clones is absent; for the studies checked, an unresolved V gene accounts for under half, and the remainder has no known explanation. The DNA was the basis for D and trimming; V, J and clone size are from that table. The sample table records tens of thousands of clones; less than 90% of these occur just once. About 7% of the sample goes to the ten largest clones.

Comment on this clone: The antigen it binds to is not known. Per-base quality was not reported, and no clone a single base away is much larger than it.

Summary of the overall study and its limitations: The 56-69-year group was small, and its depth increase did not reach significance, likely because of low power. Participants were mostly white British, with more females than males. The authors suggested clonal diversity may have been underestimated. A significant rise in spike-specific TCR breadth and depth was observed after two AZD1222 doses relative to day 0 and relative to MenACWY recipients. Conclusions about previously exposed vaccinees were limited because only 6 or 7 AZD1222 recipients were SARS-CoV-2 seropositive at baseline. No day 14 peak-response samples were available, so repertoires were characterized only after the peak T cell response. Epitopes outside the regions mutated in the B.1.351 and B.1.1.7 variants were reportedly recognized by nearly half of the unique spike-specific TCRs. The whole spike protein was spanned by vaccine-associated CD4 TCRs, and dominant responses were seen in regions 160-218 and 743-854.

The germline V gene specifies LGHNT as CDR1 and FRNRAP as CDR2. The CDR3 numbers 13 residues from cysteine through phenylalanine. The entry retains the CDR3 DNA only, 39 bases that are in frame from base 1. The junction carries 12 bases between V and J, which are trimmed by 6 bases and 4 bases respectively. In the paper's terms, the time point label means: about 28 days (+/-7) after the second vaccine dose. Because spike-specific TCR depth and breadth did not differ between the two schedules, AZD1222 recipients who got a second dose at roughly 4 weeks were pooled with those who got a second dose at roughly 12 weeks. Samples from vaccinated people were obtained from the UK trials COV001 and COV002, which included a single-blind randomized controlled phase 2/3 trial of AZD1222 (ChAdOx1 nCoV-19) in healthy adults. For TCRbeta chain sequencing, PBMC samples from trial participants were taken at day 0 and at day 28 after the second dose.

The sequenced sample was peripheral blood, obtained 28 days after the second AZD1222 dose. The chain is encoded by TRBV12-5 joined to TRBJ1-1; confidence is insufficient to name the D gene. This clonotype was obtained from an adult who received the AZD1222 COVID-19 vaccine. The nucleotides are TGTGCTAGTGGCCGATCCCCTGTCACTGAAGCTTTCTTT. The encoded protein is CASGRSPVTEAFF.